Each of the 23 T cell receptor beta chains below was sequenced from the same sample in a study of control samples from healthy donors and cancer patients. Clones were read by immunoSEQ multiplex PCR, and TCRdb kept only the in-frame ones, dropping some. The sample includes around 75,000 clones, 80% to 95% of them seen just once. The sample comprised blood. The receptors were sampled from a woman aged 55-70 years in good health.

V gene TRBV2 combines with J gene TRBJ1-5; possibly TRBD1 for D (5 bases). V lost 0 bases to trimming and J lost 9 bases, with 9 bases between them. CDR1 is SNHLY and CDR2 is FYNNEI in the germline V gene. The CDR3 covers 13 residues. This chain's CDR3 is CASSEADQGPQHF. The CDR3 DNA is TGTGCCAGCAGTGAAGCGGATCAGGGGCCCCAGCATTTT.

The CDR3 region is CASSLVHTRGTEAFF. The CDR3, as DNA: TGTGCCAGCAGCCTGGTCCACACTCGAGGAACTGAAGCTTTCTTT. This chain links TRBV28 with TRBJ1-1; no definite D call. From germline, CDR1 is MDHEN and CDR2 SYDVKM. Between the trimmed V and J ends, which lost 6 bases and 5 bases, there was a span of 19 bases. The CDR3 contains 15 residues.

This chain connects TRBV19 to TRBJ1-5; D possibly corresponds to TRBD1 (5 bases). The CDR3 runs to 17 residues. Per the germline V gene, CDR1 is LNHDA and CDR2 is SQIVND (reference sequence). Trimming left V 5 bases short and J 2 bases short, with 19 bases between. CDR3 DNA: TGTGCCAGTAGTCCCCAGGTGGGCGGGACCCGCAATCAGCCCCAGCATTTT. It codes for CASSPQVGGTRNQPQHF.

This rearrangement joins TRBV28 to TRBJ1-5; 7 bases are a match to TRBD1. Germline CDR1 MDHEN, CDR2 SYDVKM. CDR3 size: 14 residues. Unmatched junction bases numbered 6, after V lost 8 bases and J lost 2 bases. The CDR3 DNA reads as TGTGCCAGCGGGCCGGACAGGCGCAATCAGCCCCAGCATTTT. It translates to CASGPDRRNQPQHF. Supplemented by reference TRBV28 and TRBJ1-5, the full variable domain reads DVKVTQSSRYLVKRTGEKVFLECVQDMDHENMFWYRQDPGLGLRLIYFSYDVKMKEKGDIPEGYSVSREKKERFSLILESASTNQTSMYLCASGPDRRNQPQHFGDGTRLSIL.

The chain combines TRBV28 with TRBJ2-5, with 8 bases fitting TRBD2. V was pared by 5 bases and J by 1 base, with 12 bases of the junction left unmatched. The CDR3 is 17 amino acids. Germline V CDR1 and CDR2: MDHEN, SYDVKM. The chain's CDR3 is CASSAMSGRARQETQYF. DNA for the CDR3: TGTGCCAGCAGTGCCATGAGCGGGAGAGCTCGCCAAGAGACCCAGTACTTC.

The chain is built from TRBV6-5 and TRBJ2-3; D tentatively reads TRBD1 or TRBD2 (5 bases each). The germline V gene has CDR1 MNHEY and CDR2 SVGAGI. The CDR3 runs 13 residues. V dropped 7 bases and J dropped 4 bases, with 12 bases sitting between them. For the CDR3, the DNA is TGTGCCAGCAATTGGGACCTTCCAGATACGCAGTATTTT. Translated, it gives CASNWDLPDTQYF.

This rearrangement joins TRBV5-4 to TRBJ2-2; 7 bases align to TRBD2. CDR3 size: 15 residues. V was clipped by 0 bases and J by 5 bases; unmatched bases: 4. Germline V gives CDR1 SGHNT, CDR2 YYREEE (reference sequence). CDR3 in DNA: TGTGCCAGCAGCTTGGCCGTCGGGAGGACCGGGGAGCTGTTTTTT. It translates to CASSLAVGRTGELFF.

The V and J genes are TRBV5-1 and TRBJ2-1, with 9 nucleotides matching TRBD2. Germline V gene lookup returns CDR1 SGHRS and CDR2 YFSETQ. V trimming: 2 bases; J trimming: 8 bases; junction bases outside the gene matches: 5. This CDR3 is 14 amino acids long. The CDR3 coding sequence is TGCGCCAGCAGCTTAAGGACTAGCGTAGATGAGCAGTTCTTC. Protein sequence: CASSLRTSVDEQFF. The variable domain in full, with the rest retrieved from reference TRBV5-1 and TRBJ2-1, is KAGVTQTPRYLIKTRGQQVTLSCSPISGHRSVSWYQQTPGQGLQFLFEYFSETQRNKGNFPGRFSGRQFSNSRSEMNVSTLELGDSALYLCASSLRTSVDEQFFGPGTRLTVL.

The chain links TRBV28 to TRBJ2-3, with D unresolved. Deletions cut 6 bases from V and 2 bases from J, with 21 bases between. In germline, CDR1 is MDHEN, CDR2 SYDVKM. The CDR3 length is 17 residues. The CDR3 loop is CASRQDEAPYNTDTQYF. The CDR3 DNA sequence: TGTGCCAGCAGGCAAGACGAAGCTCCTTACAACACAGATACGCAGTATTTT.

The chain is built from TRBV4-3 and TRBJ2-1, with D perhaps TRBD2 (5 bases). The V gene's germline CDR1 is LGHNA and CDR2 YSLEER. The CDR3 length is 15 residues. Trimming removed 0 bases from V and 0 bases from J, with 6 bases in between. The CDR3, as DNA: TGCGCCAGCAGCCAAGAGAGGGCCTCCTACAATGAGCAGTTCTTC. It encodes CASSQERASYNEQFF.

This clone has a single count. The rearrangement uses TRBV2 and TRBJ2-1; D not resolved. V gave up 6 bases and J gave up 9 bases, with 6 bases separating them. The germline CDR1 and CDR2 sequences are SNHLY and FYNNEI. The length of the CDR3 is 10 residues. This CDR3 reads CASRTVEQFF. The DNA for the CDR3 is TGTGCCAGCAGAACGGTTGAGCAGTTCTTC.

The rearrangement uses TRBV7-9 and TRBJ2-1, with a tentative D call TRBD2 (6 bases). This CDR3 has 15 residues. In germline, CDR1 is SEHNR, CDR2 FQNEAQ (reference sequence). Trimming took 6 bases from V and 4 from J, leaving 16 bases between them. The CDR3 region is CASSRTTRLYNEQFF. DNA for the CDR3: TGTGCCAGCAGTCGAACGACTAGGCTTTACAATGAGCAGTTCTTC. The whole variable domain, filled in from reference TRBV7-9 and TRBJ2-1, reads DTGVSQNPRHKITKRGQNVTFRCDPISEHNRLYWYRQTLGQGPEFLTYFQNEAQLEKSRLLSDRFSAERPKGSFSTLEIQRTEQGDSAMYLCASSRTTRLYNEQFFGPGTRLTVL.

This chain joins TRBV11-3 and TRBJ2-3, with 11 bases lining up with TRBD2. The V segment lost 4 bases and the J segment 4 bases; nucleotides outside the gene matches: 4. The germline V gene has CDR1 SGHNT and CDR2 YENEEA. CDR3 length: 15 residues. CDR3 bases: TGTGCCAGCAGCTCATTTAGCGGGGGGGCAGATACGCAGTATTTT. Protein: CASSSFSGGADTQYF.

This clone was observed once. The rearrangement uses TRBV6-5 and TRBJ2-1; 9 bases match TRBD2. CDR1 and CDR2 (germline): MNHEY, SVGAGI. The ends lost 0 bases at V and 8 bases at J; junction bases unmatched: 5. The length of the CDR3 is 15 residues. The CDR3 loop reads CASSYSSGSRDEQFF. In DNA, the CDR3 is TGTGCCAGCAGTTACTCTAGCGGGAGTCGGGATGAGCAGTTCTTC.

J is TRBJ2-1 and V is TRBV3-1 (or the pseudogene TRBV3-2), with D possibly being TRBD2 (6 bases). V was shortened by 1 base and J by 0 bases, with 10 bases between the two germline ends. The V gene's germline CDR1 is LGHDT and CDR2 YNNKEL (reference sequence). The CDR3 contains 16 residues. In DNA form, the CDR3 reads TGTGCCAGCAGCCAAGCCGGGAGCCCCTCCTACAATGAGCAGTTCTTC. This codes for CASSQAGSPSYNEQFF.

The rearrangement links TRBV6-5 to TRBJ2-1; the D is unclear. Germline V CDR1 and CDR2: MNHEY, SVGAGI. The CDR3 loop spans 15 amino acids. V was shortened by 1 base and J by 0 bases, with 7 bases between the two germline ends. The CDR3 sequence is CASSYWASSYNEQFF. DNA of the CDR3: TGTGCCAGCAGTTACTGGGCGAGCTCCTACAATGAGCAGTTCTTC.

This sequence joins TRBV7-9 and TRBJ2-7; D is unclear. V lost 2 bases and J 3 bases, leaving 11 bases between the germline ends. CDR1 SEHNR and CDR2 FQNEAQ come from the germline V gene (reference sequence). The CDR3 contains 14 residues. CDR3 nucleotides: TGTGCCAGCAGCTTATCCGGACGAGACTACGAGCAGTACTTC. Residues: CASSLSGRDYEQYF.

The chain recombines TRBV4-1 with TRBJ1-1; 8 bases match TRBD1. V dropped 2 bases and J dropped 6; count of bases not matched to a gene: 14. Germline V gene data show CDR1 as MGHRA and CDR2 as YSYEKL. The CDR3 runs 17 residues. CDR3 bases: TGCGCCAGCAGCCAACCCTCGGAGGAGCAGGGGGCTGCTGAAGCTTTCTTT. Protein sequence: CASSQPSEEQGAAEAFF.

The V and J genes are TRBV6-5 and TRBJ2-7, with D possibly being TRBD1 (6 bases). CDR1 MNHEY and CDR2 SVGAGI come from the germline V gene. The CDR3 runs 15 residues. Trimming took off 0 bases at V and 0 bases at J, with 9 bases between the two ends. For the CDR3, the DNA is TGTGCCAGCAGTTACTCGGGGGCAAGCTCCTACGAGCAGTACTTC. It codes for CASSYSGASSYEQYF.

The chain has TRBV10-1 and TRBJ2-1, with 9 bases aligning to TRBD1. The germline V gene has CDR1 WNHNN and CDR2 SYGVQD (reference sequence). V lost 6 bases, J lost 8 bases, and 5 bases stayed unmatched. The CDR3 has 13 amino acids. This CDR3 is CASRSQGAHEQFF. CDR3 DNA sequence: TGCGCCAGCAGATCACAGGGGGCCCATGAGCAGTTCTTC.

This chain connects TRBV6-5 to TRBJ1-5, with D unresolved. Per the germline V gene, CDR1 is MNHEY and CDR2 is SVGAGI. The CDR3 sequence is 14 residues long. V was cut by 7 bases and J by 2 bases, with 12 bases left in between. The CDR3 DNA is TGTGCCAGCAAGCAGGCGTTAGGCAATCAGCCCCAGCATTTT. Translated: CASKQALGNQPQHF.

This chain joins TRBV15 and TRBJ2-1; perhaps TRBD2 as D (6 bases). CDR3 length: 14 residues. Germline assignment: CDR1 LNHNV and CDR2 YYDKDF (reference sequence). Trimming stripped 0 bases from V and 12 bases from J, with 15 bases between. In nucleotides, the CDR3 is TGTGCCACCAGCAGAGATCGCGGGGAGTGGGCGCAGTTCTTC. Protein product: CATSRDRGEWAQFF.

J is TRBJ1-2 and V is TRBV25-1, with D perhaps TRBD1 (6 bases). Trimming took 8 bases from V and 6 from J, leaving 13 bases between them. CDR1 and CDR2 (germline): MGHDK, SYGVNS. CDR3 size: 12 residues. The CDR3 loop reads CASSTGIHGYTF. The CDR3 DNA reads TGTGCCAGCTCCACAGGGATACATGGCTACACCTTC.